The present T cell receptor beta chain was sequenced within a study of cytomegalovirus exposure and HLA in healthy donors. General study points: Listed as cytomegalovirus-associated were 150 to 200 TCR beta chains. Specific recognition of CMV antigens was confirmed in vitro for a few chains (all CMV-associated).

Concerning this clone: Antigen specificity is unknown.

The PCR ran on 60 Vbeta and 13 Jbeta primers. The authors' processing: An analysis performed later counted roughly 80 million unique TCR beta chains (roughly 11 million of them shared). Clones were sequenced by immunoSEQ multiplex PCR, and TCRdb holds only the in-frame ones, with some missing. From that table come the V and J calls and clone size; the DNA was used to work out D and trimming. The sample yields over 150,000 clones, roughly 80% seen once. Input material: PBMCs. This TCR was recovered from a male donor in good health and CMV-seronegative.

The CDR3 DNA is TGTGCCAGCAAGAGGACGGGGGTTTACGAGCAGTACTTC. This sequence encodes CASKRTGVYEQYF. The rearrangement uses TRBV6-6 and TRBJ2-7, with D possibly matching TRBD2 (6 bases). The ends were cut back, 7 bases at V and 4 bases at J, with 14 bases in the middle. CDR3 length: 13 amino acids. Per germline, CDR1 MNHNY and CDR2 SVGAGI (reference sequence).